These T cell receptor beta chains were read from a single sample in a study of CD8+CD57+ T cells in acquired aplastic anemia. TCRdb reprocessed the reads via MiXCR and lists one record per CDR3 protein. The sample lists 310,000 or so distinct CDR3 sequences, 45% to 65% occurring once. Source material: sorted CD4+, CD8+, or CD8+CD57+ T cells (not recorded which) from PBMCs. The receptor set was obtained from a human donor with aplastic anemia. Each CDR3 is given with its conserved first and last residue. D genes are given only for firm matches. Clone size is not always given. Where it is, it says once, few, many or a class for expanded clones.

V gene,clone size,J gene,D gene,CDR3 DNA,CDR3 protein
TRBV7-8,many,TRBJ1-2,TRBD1,TGTGCCAGCAGCAAAGACCGGGACAGGGGGCACGGCTACACCTTC,CASSKDRDRGHGYTF
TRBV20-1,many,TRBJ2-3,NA,TGCAGTGCTAGAGTGCCGGGTGATACGCAGTATTTT,CSARVPGDTQYF
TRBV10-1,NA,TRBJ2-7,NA,TGTGCCATCAGTTACTGTACAGTGCCCTACGAGCAGTACTTC,CAISYCTVPYEQYF
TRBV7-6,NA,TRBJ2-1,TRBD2,TGTGCCAGCAGCTTAGAGGCGGGAGAATACTACAATGAGCAGTTCTTC,CASSLEAGEYYNEQFF
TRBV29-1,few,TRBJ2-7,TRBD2,TGCAGCGTTGTGAGGACTAGCGGCTACGAGCAGTACTTC,CSVVRTSGYEQYF
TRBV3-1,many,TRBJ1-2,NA,TGTGCCAGCAGCCCTGGGGGCTCGGGAGGATATGGCTACACCTTC,CASSPGGSGGYGYTF
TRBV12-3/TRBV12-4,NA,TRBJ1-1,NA,TGTGCCAGCAGTAAAGGGGACAAAGCTTTCTTT,CASSKGDKAFF
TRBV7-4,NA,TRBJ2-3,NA,TGTGCCAGCAGCTTAGCGCTATCAGCTAGCACAGATACGCAGTATTTT,CASSLALSASTDTQYF
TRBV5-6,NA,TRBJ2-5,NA,TGTGCCAGCAGCCCCCGGGGTCTGAAGACCCAGTACTTC,CASSPRGLKTQYF
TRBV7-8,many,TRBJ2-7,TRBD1,TGCGCCAGCAGCTTAGGGACAGCCTCCTACGAGCAGTACTTC,CASSLGTASYEQYF
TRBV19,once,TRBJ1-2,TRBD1,TGTGCCAGTAGTACAGGGGACAGGGGAAGCGGCTACACCTTC,CASSTGDRGSGYTF
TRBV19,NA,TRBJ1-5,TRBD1,TGTGCCAGTAGTATAGAACGACAGGGGTGGGGGTTGAGACACCAGCATTTT,CASSIERQGWGLRHQHF
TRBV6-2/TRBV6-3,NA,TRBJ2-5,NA,TGTGCCAGCAGTTACACAGGCTGGGAGACCCAGTACTTC,CASSYTGWETQYF
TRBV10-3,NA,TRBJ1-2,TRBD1,TGTGCCATCAGTGCTAGTTCGGGACAGGGGAACTATGGCTACACCTTC,CAISASSGQGNYGYTF
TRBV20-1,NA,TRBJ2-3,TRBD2,TGCAGTGCTAGAGGACTAGCGGGAGTCTCAGATACGCAGTATTTT,CSARGLAGVSDTQYF
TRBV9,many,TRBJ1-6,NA,TGTGCCAGCAGCGCCTCGAATTCACCCCTCCACTTT,CASSASNSPLHF
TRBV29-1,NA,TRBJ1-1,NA,TGCAGCGTTGTGGGGGAGGGGATCACTGAAGCTTTCTTT,CSVVGEGITEAFF
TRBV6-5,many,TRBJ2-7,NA,TGTGCCAGCAGTTACGGGCGGGGGCTCAACTACGAGCAGTACTTC,CASSYGRGLNYEQYF
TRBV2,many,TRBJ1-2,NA,TGTGCCAGCAGTGAACATCCAGGGACTAACTATGGCTACACCTTC,CASSEHPGTNYGYTF
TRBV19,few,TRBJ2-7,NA,TGTGCCAGTAGTATTTGGGCAGGAGACGAGCAGTACTTC,CASSIWAGDEQYF
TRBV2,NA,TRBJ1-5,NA,TGTGCCAGCAAGGAAGGGATACGCCAGCATTTT,CASKEGIRQHF
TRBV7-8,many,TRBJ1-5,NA,TGTGCCAGCAGGGCGAACGGGGGCGTTAGCAATCAGCCCCAGCATTTT,CASRANGGVSNQPQHF
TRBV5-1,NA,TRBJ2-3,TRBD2,TGCGCCAGCAGCTTGGGCCTAGCGGGAGTTAGTACGCAGTATTTT,CASSLGLAGVSTQYF
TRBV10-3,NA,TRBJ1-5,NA,TGTGCCATCAGTGAGTCGACAGTTAGCAATCAGCCCCAGCATTTT,CAISESTVSNQPQHF
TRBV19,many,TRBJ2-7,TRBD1,TGTGCCAGTAGTATAGCCGGGACAGGGGTCTACGAGCAGTACTTC,CASSIAGTGVYEQYF